These 28 T cell receptor beta chains were all obtained from the same sample, sequenced in a study of OX40 agonist ivuxolimab in advanced cancers. Repertoires were generated with immunoSEQ multiplex PCR, while TCRdb's copy carries only in-frame clones and drops some. The table records approximately 76,000 clones, approximately 86% of them present only once. Source: CD4+ or CD8+ T cells sorted from blood, taken in a trial of the OX40 agonist ivuxolimab. These TCRs come from an adult with an advanced solid tumor such as melanoma, head and neck, liver or kidney cancer.

This clone was picked up one time. V gene TRBV6-5 combines with J gene TRBJ1-2; no clear D gene. V was trimmed by 5 bases and J by 5 bases, leaving 18 bases between them. CDR3 length: 15 amino acids. Looked up from germline, CDR1 is MNHEY and CDR2 is SVGAGI. CDR3 protein: CASSPTGSRIYGYTF. The CDR3 nucleotides read TGTGCCAGCAGTCCCACCGGGAGCCGTATATATGGCTACACCTTC.

V is TRBV7-9 and J is TRBJ2-6; D unresolved. Germline CDR1 reads SEHNR; CDR2 reads FQNEAQ (reference sequence). The CDR3 is 12 residues long. The CDR3 bases are TGTTTGGTGCAACCTGGGGCCAACGTCCTGACTTTC. Its protein product is CLVQPGANVLTF.

The rearrangement uses TRBV14 and TRBJ2-7, with D tentatively TRBD1 (7 bases). Germline CDR1 reads SGHDN; CDR2 reads FVKESK. This CDR3 is 13 amino acids long. V lost 4 bases, J lost 8 bases, and 15 bases lay in between. CDR3 bases: TGTGCCAGCAGCCTTGGGGGGACAGTCAAGCAGTACTTC. Amino acids: CASSLGGTVKQYF.

The chain links TRBV7-8 to TRBJ1-5; 8 bases match TRBD1. The germline V gene has CDR1 SGHVS and CDR2 FQNEAQ. The junction had 3 bases not matched to a gene; V was cut back by 6 bases and J by 5 bases. This CDR3 contains 13 residues. CDR3 sequence (DNA): TGTGCCAGCAGTCGGACAGGGTATCAGCCCCAGCATTTT. Its translation: CASSRTGYQPQHF.

The V and J genes are TRBV4-2 and TRBJ1-3; the match to TRBD1 covers 8 bases. V lost 3 bases to trimming and J lost 2 bases; unmatched junction nucleotides: 9. The CDR3 is 17 amino acids. The germline CDR1 and CDR2 sequences are LGHNA and YNFKEQ. The CDR3 sequence is CASSQALGQGTGNTIYF. CDR3 DNA: TGTGCCAGCAGCCAGGCCCTTGGACAGGGAACTGGAAACACCATATATTTT.

The chain couples TRBV7-3 to TRBJ1-1; D gene ambiguous. The CDR3 spans 14 residues. Germline V gene lookup returns CDR1 SGHTA and CDR2 FQGTGA. The V and J ends lost 1 base and 7 bases respectively, with 13 bases between them. The chain's CDR3 is CASSLRLAGNEAFF. The CDR3 bases are TGTGCCAGCAGCTTAAGGTTGGCAGGAAATGAAGCTTTCTTT.

V is TRBV10-3 and J is TRBJ2-7, with TRBD1 matching over 10 bases. The germline CDR1 and CDR2 sequences are ENHRY and SYGVKD. The CDR3 totals 16 residues. Losses at the gene ends were 10 bases for V and 1 base for J; bases not matched to a gene: 13. As DNA, the CDR3 is TGTGCCACCAGGGCGGGACAGGGGACCTTTTCCTACGAGCAGTACTTC. It is translated as CATRAGQGTFSYEQYF.

A single count supports this clone. The chain couples TRBV11-2 to TRBJ2-3; 10 bases fit TRBD1. Trimming at V came to 4 bases and at J to 6 bases, leaving 7 bases not matched to a gene. The CDR3 has 15 residues. Per the germline V gene, CDR1 is SGHAT and CDR2 is FQNNGV. CDR3 region: CASSSSGTGADTQYF. Written as DNA, the CDR3 is TGTGCCAGCAGCTCGTCGGGGACAGGGGCTGATACGCAGTATTTT.

The rearrangement uses TRBV5-1 and TRBJ1-6; TRBD1 matches 7 bases. The CDR3 loop spans 16 amino acids. Trimming at V came to 2 bases and at J to 3 bases, leaving 5 bases not matched to a gene. The germline CDR1 and CDR2 sequences are SGHRS and YFSETQ. CDR3 loop: CASSFRGTVYNSPLHF. The DNA of the CDR3 is TGCGCCAGCAGCTTTAGGGGGACAGTCTATAATTCACCCCTCCACTTT.

This clone was seen more than once but under ten times. This rearrangement joins TRBV18 to TRBJ1-1; D not certain. Germline V gives CDR1 KGHSH, CDR2 LQKENI. The CDR3 totals 12 residues. V lost 4 bases, J lost 1 base, and 4 bases lay in between. The DNA of the CDR3 is TGTGCCAGCTCACAGGGGAACACTGAAGCTTTCTTT. Amino acids: CASSQGNTEAFF.

The genes are TRBV5-4 and TRBJ2-7; weak D call: TRBD1 (6 bases). Germline CDR1 and CDR2: SGHNT and YYREEE (reference sequence). This CDR3 is built from 14 residues. The ends were cut back, 0 bases at V and 0 bases at J, with 7 bases in the middle. The CDR3 spells CASSLGTASYEQYF. CDR3 coding DNA: TGTGCCAGCAGCTTGGGGACAGCCTCCTACGAGCAGTACTTC.

V is TRBV7-9 and J is TRBJ2-3; 9 positions agree with TRBD1. Trimming at V came to 7 bases and at J to 4 bases, leaving 6 bases not matched to a gene. The CDR3 is made up of 14 amino acids. Germline CDR1 and CDR2: SEHNR and FQNEAQ (reference sequence). CDR3 residues: CASTQRTGADTQYF. The CDR3 DNA follows: TGTGCCAGCACCCAAAGGACAGGGGCAGATACGCAGTATTTT.

This clone was picked up one time. J is TRBJ1-2 and V is TRBV5-1; 8 nucleotides match TRBD1. This CDR3 is 14 amino acids long. V shed 4 bases, J shed 4 bases, and the junction held 6 bases outside the gene matches. CDR1 SGHRS and CDR2 YFSETQ come from the germline V gene. Here the CDR3 DNA reads TGCGCCAGCAGCATGTCTACAGGGGGCTATGGCTACACCTTC. The encoded protein is CASSMSTGGYGYTF.

This clone was counted only a few times. The chain has TRBV5-6 and TRBJ2-2; TRBD1 agrees at 7 bases. Germline lookup yields CDR1 SGHDT and CDR2 YYEEEE. Losses at the gene ends were 4 bases for V and 0 bases for J; bases not matched to a gene: 3. The CDR3 length is 15 residues. CDR3: CASSPDRPNTGELFF. The CDR3 region has the DNA TGTGCCAGCAGCCCGGACAGGCCGAACACCGGGGAGCTGTTTTTT.

This clone was found once. V is TRBV11-2 and J is TRBJ1-3; 9 positions match TRBD1. In germline, CDR1 is SGHAT, CDR2 FQNNGV. This CDR3 is built from 15 residues. The ends lost 3 bases at V and 5 bases at J; junction bases unmatched: 5. The CDR3 spells CASSLEGQGRNTIYF. CDR3 nucleotide sequence: TGTGCCAGCAGCTTGGAGGGACAGGGAAGAAACACCATATATTTT.

The V and J genes are TRBV5-1 and TRBJ2-3, with D unresolved. From germline, CDR1 is SGHRS and CDR2 YFSETQ. Trimming removed 0 bases from V and 0 bases from J, with 8 bases in between. The CDR3 runs 15 residues. The CDR3 reads CASSLEGRSTDTQYF. The CDR3 DNA sequence: TGCGCCAGCAGCTTGGAAGGCCGTAGCACAGATACGCAGTATTTT.

J is TRBJ2-5 and V is TRBV11-2, with TRBD2 matching 11 bases. Germline CDR1 and CDR2: SGHAT and FQNNGV. The trim removed 5 bases at V and 12 bases at J, leaving 17 bases unmatched. CDR3 length: 16 residues. The chain's CDR3 is CASSPRGSGRAEVEYF. CDR3 DNA sequence: TGTGCCAGCAGCCCCCGGGGTAGCGGGAGGGCTGAAGTCGAGTACTTC.

The J gene is TRBJ1-1, the V gene TRBV7-3; D gene uncertain. V lost 2 bases, J lost 4 bases, and 8 bases lay in between. Germline loops: CDR1 SGHTA, CDR2 FQGTGA. This CDR3 spans 13 amino acids. CDR3 nucleotides: TGTGCCAGCAGCTTAGACTCGGGCACTGAAGCTTTCTTT. Translating it yields CASSLDSGTEAFF.

V and J are TRBV6-5 and TRBJ2-3; 11 bases line up with TRBD2. Germline assignment: CDR1 MNHEY and CDR2 SVGAGI. The CDR3 runs to 15 residues. V was pared by 6 bases and J by 1 base, with 3 bases of the junction left unmatched. The CDR3 region is CASRVTSGGTDTQYF. CDR3 sequence (DNA): TGTGCCAGCAGGGTGACTAGCGGGGGCACAGATACGCAGTATTTT.

In DNA, the CDR3 is TGTGCCAGCAGTCTGCCAAGGGGGGTTGATTATGGCTACACCTTC. This encodes CASSLPRGVDYGYTF. V and J are TRBV5-4 and TRBJ1-2; D possibly corresponds to TRBD1 (6 bases). Germline loops: CDR1 SGHNT, CDR2 YYREEE (reference sequence). The CDR3 is 15 residues long. V lost 5 bases and J lost 5, with 19 bases in between. Supplemented by reference TRBV5-4 and TRBJ1-2, the full variable domain reads ETGVTQSPTHLIKTRGQQVTLRCSSQSGHNTVSWYQQALGQGPQFIFQYYREEENGRGNFPPRFSGLQFPNYSSELNVNALELDDSALYLCASSLPRGVDYGYTFGSGTRLTVV.

This rearrangement joins TRBV29-1 to TRBJ2-3, with a weak D call TRBD2 (5 bases). The germline CDR1 and CDR2 sequences are SQVTM and ANQGSEA. V was pared by 7 bases and J by 0 bases, with 17 bases between. There are 15 residues in the CDR3. The CDR3 nucleotides are TGCAGCGCCGTCCCCGGGGATGCTAGCACAGATACGCAGTATTTT. It specifies CSAVPGDASTDTQYF.

This chain links TRBV5-4 with TRBJ2-2; D remains ambiguous. Germline assignment: CDR1 SGHNT and CDR2 YYREEE (reference sequence). Deletions cut 0 bases from V and 8 bases from J, with 11 bases between. The CDR3 is 14 amino acids. The CDR3 here is CASSLVWSSGELFF. CDR3 DNA sequence: TGTGCCAGCAGCTTGGTGTGGAGTTCAGGGGAGCTGTTTTTT. The whole variable domain, remainder taken from reference TRBV5-4 and TRBJ2-2, is ETGVTQSPTHLIKTRGQQVTLRCSSQSGHNTVSWYQQALGQGPQFIFQYYREEENGRGNFPPRFSGLQFPNYSSELNVNALELDDSALYLCASSLVWSSGELFFGEGSRLTVL.

This clone was counted a few times. Mismatch with germline at one junction end may stem from a read error. This chain uses TRBV28 with TRBJ2-7; 11 bases are shared with TRBD2. This CDR3 has 16 amino acids. Germline V CDR1 and CDR2: MDHEN, SYDVKM. CDR3 sequence reads: CASRFQGTSGTYEQYF. DNA of the CDR3: TGTGCCAGCCGTTTCCAGGGGACTAGCGGTACCTACGAGCAGTACTTC.

The J gene is TRBJ1-2, the V gene TRBV25-1, with 7 nucleotides matching TRBD1. Germline V CDR1 and CDR2: MGHDK, SYGVNS. There are 13 residues in the CDR3. Trimming took 6 bases from V and 5 from J; bases not matched to a gene: 6. This CDR3 reads CASRPTGVYGYTF. The DNA for the CDR3 is TGTGCCAGCAGGCCAACAGGGGTTTATGGCTACACCTTC.

This sequence joins TRBV5-4 and TRBJ2-2; 7 bases map to TRBD2. The V and J ends lost 0 bases and 6 bases, in that order; junction bases with no gene match: 8. The CDR3 covers 16 residues. Germline V gene sequence: CDR1 SGHNT, CDR2 YYREEE (reference sequence). The chain's CDR3 is CASSLDLGRAAGELFF. CDR3 nucleotides: TGTGCCAGCAGCTTGGACTTGGGGAGGGCTGCCGGGGAGCTGTTTTTT.

There are a few counts of this clone. The genes are TRBV7-3 and TRBJ2-2; TRBD1 agrees at 7 bases. V was pared by 3 bases and J by 1 base, with 2 bases of the junction left unmatched. The CDR3 sequence is 15 residues long. The germline CDR1 and CDR2 sequences are SGHTA and FQGTGA. CDR3 bases: TGTGCCAGCAGCTTGAGGGGGCGGAACACCGGGGAGCTGTTTTTT. Translation: CASSLRGRNTGELFF. Full variable domain (rest looked up from reference TRBV7-3 and TRBJ2-2): GAGVSQTPSNKVTEKGKYVELRCDPISGHTALYWYRQSLGQGPEFLIYFQGTGAADDSGLPNDRFFAVRPEGSVSTLKIQRTERGDSAVYLCASSLRGRNTGELFFGEGSRLTVL.

The chain joins TRBV27 to TRBJ2-5; D not certain. The CDR3 extends over 13 amino acids. The V gene lost 5 bases and the J gene lost 2 bases, with 9 bases spanning the gap. Germline V CDR1 and CDR2: MNHEY, SMNVEV (reference sequence). CDR3 protein: CASSLSLQETQYF. The DNA for the CDR3 is TGTGCCAGCAGTCTCTCGTTACAAGAGACCCAGTACTTC.

Of note for this clone: Mismatch with germline at one junction end may stem from a read error. V usage is TRBV18 and J usage is TRBJ2-1; tentative D call: TRBD2 (5 bases). The CDR3 loop spans 12 amino acids. In germline, CDR1 is KGHSH, CDR2 LQKENI. CDR3 residues: CASSPGGGRYIF. CDR3 in DNA: TGTGCCAGCTCACCAGGTGGCGGGCGGTATATCTTC. Full variable domain (rest looked up from reference TRBV18 and TRBJ2-1): NAGVMQNPRHLVRRRGQEARLRCSPMKGHSHVYWYRQLPEEGLKFMVYLQKENIIDESGMPKERFSAEFPKEGPSILRIQQVVRGDSAAYFCASSPGGGRYIFGPGTRLTVL.